Below are 31 T cell receptor beta chains sequenced from a single sample in a study of cytomegalovirus exposure and HLA in healthy donors. Researchers ran the PCR with 60 Vbeta and 13 Jbeta primers. Produced via immunoSEQ multiplex PCR; TCRdb's table is partial and in-frame only. The table shows around 190,000 clones, with about three quarters occurring only once. The source material was PBMCs. The receptors stem from a woman aged 40 to 50 in good health and CMV-seronegative.

The genes are TRBV7-8 and TRBJ2-2, with 14 bases that match TRBD2. This CDR3 contains 19 residues. In germline, CDR1 is SGHVS, CDR2 FQNEAQ. J gave up 4 bases and V 2 bases, and 9 bases lay outside the gene matches. For the CDR3, the DNA is TGTGCCAGCAGCTTACCGGGACTAGCGGGAGATGATGGCACCGGGGAGCTGTTTTTT. Amino acids: CASSLPGLAGDDGTGELFF.

The chain is built from TRBV19 and TRBJ2-1; TRBD2 agrees at 11 bases. The V gene end was trimmed by 1 base and the J gene end by 12 bases; junction bases not matched to a gene: 8. CDR1 is LNHDA, CDR2 SQIVND, per germline (reference sequence). There are 15 residues in the CDR3. The CDR3 DNA is TGTGCCAGTAGTATAGCTAGGGGGACTAGCGGACCGCAGTTCTTC. It specifies CASSIARGTSGPQFF.

V usage is TRBV4-3 and J usage is TRBJ2-3, with TRBD2 as a possible D gene (6 bases). CDR3 length: 15 residues. Germline-derived CDR1 and CDR2 are LGHNA and YSLEER. V dropped 3 bases and J dropped 1 base, with 11 bases sitting between them. The CDR3, as DNA: TGCGCCAGCAGCCAGGGCGGGATCCGCACAGATACGCAGTATTTT. Protein: CASSQGGIRTDTQYF.

This clone appeared once. The chain couples TRBV21-1 to TRBJ2-5; the table's D gene call, TRBD2, was not cross checked with the DNA. The J call may be faulty, since TRBJ2-7 better matches the DNA end. TRBV21-1 is listed as a pseudogene. CDR3 length: 13 amino acids. CDR3 nucleotide sequence: TGTGCCAGCAGCACAGGCTCCGACTACGAGCAGTACTTC. Protein sequence: CASSTGSDYEQYF.

The chain couples TRBV10-3 to TRBJ2-1; weak D call: TRBD2 (7 bases). The CDR3 is made up of 13 amino acids. From germline, CDR1 is ENHRY and CDR2 SYGVKD. The ends were cut back, 9 bases at V and 8 bases at J, with 17 bases in the middle. CDR3: CAIRLGGADEQFF. For the CDR3, the DNA is TGTGCCATACGACTAGGGGGGGCCGATGAGCAGTTCTTC.

The V gene is TRBV7-6, the J gene TRBJ1-2; D unclear. The CDR3 totals 14 residues. V lost 1 base and J 6 bases, leaving 12 bases between the germline ends. Germline CDR1 and CDR2: SGHVS and FNYEAQ. The chain's CDR3 is CASSLGGIYNGYTF. The CDR3 nucleotides are TGTGCCAGCAGCTTAGGAGGGATCTACAATGGCTACACCTTC.

This chain uses TRBV9 with TRBJ2-3, with 7 bases identical to TRBD2. This CDR3 region has 15 residues. Germline values: CDR1 SGDLS, CDR2 YYNGEE. Trimming at V came to 3 bases and at J to 0 bases, leaving 4 bases not matched to a gene. DNA of the CDR3: TGTGCCAGCAGCGCGGGGACTACTAGCACAGATACGCAGTATTTT. As protein: CASSAGTTSTDTQYF.

This clone was counted once. V gene TRBV5-1 combines with J gene TRBJ2-7; 9 bases fit TRBD1. V was pared by 2 bases and J by 6 bases, with 3 bases of the junction left unmatched. Germline V gene sequence: CDR1 SGHRS, CDR2 YFSETQ. This CDR3 comprises 13 residues. In DNA form, the CDR3 reads TGCGCCAGCAGCTTCGGGACAGGGAGCGAGCAGTACGTC. Translating gives CASSFGTGSEQYV.

V and J are TRBV2 and TRBJ2-1, with TRBD2 matching 11 bases. Trimming removed 0 bases from V and 9 bases from J; junction bases left unmatched: 7. Germline CDR1 and CDR2: SNHLY and FYNNEI. This CDR3 comprises 16 residues. DNA of the CDR3: TGTGCCAGCAGTGAAGCACGAGGACTAGCGGGCCTTGAGCAGTTCTTC. It codes for CASSEARGLAGLEQFF.

The chain joins TRBV7-9 to TRBJ1-2; possibly TRBD1 for D (6 bases). The ends were cut back, 2 bases at V and 4 bases at J, with 11 bases in the middle. The V gene's germline CDR1 is SEHNR and CDR2 FQNEAQ (reference sequence). CDR3 length equals 14 residues. This chain's CDR3 is CASSLPQGSYGYTF. CDR3 bases: TGTGCCAGCAGCTTACCCCAGGGGTCCTATGGCTACACCTTC.

The chain couples TRBV7-2 to TRBJ1-2; 7 nucleotides match TRBD1. Germline CDR1 reads SGHTA; CDR2 reads FQGNSA. The CDR3 is 15 residues long. Trimming removed 4 bases from V and 3 bases from J; junction bases left unmatched: 8. The CDR3 DNA follows: TGTGCCAGCAGCTCGGACCGACAGGGAGACTATGGCTACACCTTC. Protein: CASSSDRQGDYGYTF.

The gene calls are TRBV5-6 and TRBJ2-1; TRBD1 is a possible D gene (6 bases). Germline assignment: CDR1 SGHDT and CDR2 YYEEEE. CDR3 size: 16 residues. Trimming cost V 4 bases and J 0 bases, with 14 bases left between them. CDR3 region: CASSAMTGNSYNEQFF. The CDR3 region has the DNA TGTGCCAGCAGCGCCATGACAGGTAACTCCTACAATGAGCAGTTCTTC.

This sequence joins TRBV27 and TRBJ2-3; 10 nucleotides line up with TRBD2. Germline loops: CDR1 MNHEY, CDR2 SMNVEV (reference sequence). CDR3 length equals 16 residues. V lost 1 base, J lost 2 bases, and 3 bases stayed unmatched. The CDR3 nucleotides read TGTGCCAGCAGTTTATTCACTAGCGGGGACACAGATACGCAGTATTTT. Translation: CASSLFTSGDTDTQYF.

The J gene is TRBJ2-5, the V gene TRBV4-1; 13 positions match TRBD2. This CDR3 contains 17 residues. The trim removed 2 bases at V and 7 bases at J, leaving 10 bases unmatched. The germline V gene has CDR1 MGHRA and CDR2 YSYEKL. CDR3 amino acids: CASSQPGLAGRVGTQYF. CDR3 coding DNA: TGCGCCAGCAGCCAACCGGGACTAGCGGGAAGGGTCGGGACCCAGTACTTC.

The chain combines TRBV10-3 with TRBJ2-7, with a possible D match to TRBD1 (6 bases). Germline CDR1 ENHRY, CDR2 SYGVKD. The length of the CDR3 is 13 residues. Deletions cut 5 bases from V and 4 bases from J, with 12 bases between. The CDR3 bases are TGTGCCATCAGTCTGGACAGAAGGTACGAGCAGTACTTC. Translation: CAISLDRRYEQYF.

The chain has TRBV27 and TRBJ1-6, with 7 nucleotides matching TRBD1. This CDR3 is built from 15 residues. Germline CDR1 MNHEY, CDR2 SMNVEV (reference sequence). The J segment lost 5 bases and the V segment lost 6 bases, leaving 7 bases of the junction unmatched. The CDR3 is CASSPDRLNNSPLHF. Here the CDR3 DNA reads TGTGCCAGCAGCCCGGACAGGCTGAATAATTCACCCCTCCACTTT.

J is TRBJ2-2 and V is TRBV27; 10 nucleotides agree with TRBD2. The germline V gene has CDR1 MNHEY and CDR2 SMNVEV (reference sequence). The V segment lost 7 bases and the J segment 4 bases; nucleotides outside the gene matches: 9. The CDR3 is made up of 16 amino acids. The CDR3 nucleotides are TGTGCCAGCACCCGAGTTAGGACTAGCGGCACCGGGGAGCTGTTTTTT. The encoded protein is CASTRVRTSGTGELFF.

This chain joins TRBV9 and TRBJ2-7; TRBD2 agrees at 14 bases. The CDR3 loop spans 15 amino acids. Trimming took 4 bases from V and 4 from J; bases not matched to a gene: 4. The V gene's germline CDR1 is SGDLS and CDR2 YYNGEE. CDR3 sequence (DNA): TGTGCCAGCAGCCCAGGGACTAGCGGGAGATACGAGCAGTACTTC. It specifies CASSPGTSGRYEQYF.

The V call is TRBV27, the J call TRBJ2-3; a weak D match, TRBD1 (6 bases). Germline CDR1 reads MNHEY; CDR2 reads SMNVEV (reference sequence). V was cut by 3 bases and J by 3 bases, with 13 bases left in between. CDR3 length: 15 amino acids. The CDR3 is CASSFSQGRTDTQYF. DNA of the CDR3: TGTGCCAGCAGTTTTTCACAGGGCCGAACAGATACGCAGTATTTT.

This clone turned up a few times. The chain links TRBV7-8 to TRBJ2-7; 7 bases fit TRBD1. The trim removed 4 bases at V and 3 bases at J, leaving 6 bases unmatched. CDR3 length: 14 amino acids. Germline V gives CDR1 SGHVS, CDR2 FQNEAQ. CDR3 protein: CASSSQTGSYEQYF. In nucleotides, the CDR3 is TGTGCCAGCAGCTCCCAGACAGGGAGCTACGAGCAGTACTTC.

The chain has TRBV6-5 and TRBJ1-4, with D perhaps matching TRBD1 (5 bases). This CDR3 comprises 14 residues. The V end was cut by 6 bases, the J end by 8 bases, with 16 bases between. Germline CDR1 MNHEY, CDR2 SVGAGI. The CDR3 loop is CASRLGGAGEKLFF. DNA for the CDR3: TGTGCCAGCAGGCTTGGCGGGGCAGGGGAAAAACTGTTTTTT.

This sequence joins TRBV10-3 and TRBJ1-2; no firm D call. With 10 bases removed from V and 2 bases from J, the gap between germline ends came to 14 bases. The CDR3 runs 13 residues. The germline CDR1 and CDR2 sequences are ENHRY and SYGVKD. The CDR3 here is CATSGPENYGYTF. CDR3 bases: TGTGCCACAAGTGGGCCAGAGAACTATGGCTACACCTTC.

The rearrangement links TRBV7-9 to TRBJ2-7; possibly TRBD1 for D (6 bases). CDR3 length: 14 residues. V lost 4 bases and J 2 bases, leaving 12 bases between the germline ends. Germline V gene data show CDR1 as SEHNR and CDR2 as FQNEAQ (reference sequence). CDR3 region: CASSSDRNPYEQYF. Here the CDR3 DNA reads TGTGCCAGCAGCTCAGACAGGAACCCCTACGAGCAGTACTTC.

This clone came up once. V gene TRBV7-9 combines with J gene TRBJ2-7, with D perhaps TRBD2 (7 bases). Germline loops: CDR1 SEHNR, CDR2 FQNEAQ (reference sequence). The CDR3 sequence is 18 residues long. V gave up 6 bases and J gave up 4 bases, with 28 bases separating them. This CDR3 reads CASSPGAGARIPPYEQYV. DNA of the CDR3: TGTGCCAGCAGTCCAGGGGCGGGAGCCCGCATCCCCCCTTACGAGCAGTACGTC.

The V and J genes are TRBV25-1 and TRBJ2-3; 11 bases are a match to TRBD2. The CDR3 runs 16 residues. After removal of 6 bases from V and 6 bases from J, the junction contained 11 bases not matched to a gene. Germline V CDR1 and CDR2: MGHDK, SYGVNS. In DNA form, the CDR3 reads TGTGCCAGCAGCTCGATCCTAGCGGGAGGAGCGGATACGCAGTATTTT. The encoded protein is CASSSILAGGADTQYF.

V gene TRBV5-1 combines with J gene TRBJ2-2; weak D call: TRBD1 (6 bases). The V gene lost 3 bases and the J gene lost 2 bases, with 11 bases spanning the gap. In germline, CDR1 is SGHRS, CDR2 YFSETQ. CDR3 size: 15 residues. CDR3 coding DNA: TGCGCCAGCAGCTCTTCGGGACACAACACCGGGGAGCTGTTTTTT. Translated: CASSSSGHNTGELFF.

The rearrangement links TRBV29-1 to TRBJ1-5, with TRBD1 as a possible D gene (6 bases). Germline CDR1 reads SQVTM; CDR2 reads ANQGSEA. V was trimmed by 6 bases and J by 0 bases, leaving 15 bases between them. This CDR3 is 15 amino acids long. CDR3 sequence (DNA): TGCAGCGTCGTTACGACAGGTGATAGCAATCAGCCCCAGCATTTT. It is translated as CSVVTTGDSNQPQHF. Complete variable domain (other parts from reference TRBV29-1 and TRBJ1-5): SAVISQKPSRDICQRGTSLTIQCQVDSQVTMMFWYRQQPGQSLTLIATANQGSEATYESGFVIDKFPISRPNLTFSTLTVSNMSPEDSSIYLCSVVTTGDSNQPQHFGDGTRLSIL.

The chain couples TRBV7-2 to TRBJ2-7, with 7 bases identical to TRBD2. The CDR3 has 14 amino acids. Germline V lookup: CDR1 SGHTA, CDR2 FQGNSA. Losses at the gene ends were 5 bases for V and 0 bases for J; bases not matched to a gene: 4. The DNA for the CDR3 is TGTGCCAGCAGCGCCCGACTAGCCTCCTACGAGCAGTACTTC. Translation: CASSARLASYEQYF.

This chain uses TRBV2 with TRBJ2-3; D remains ambiguous. The CDR3 sequence is 13 residues long. Germline V gene sequence: CDR1 SNHLY, CDR2 FYNNEI. The V end lost 8 bases, the J end lost 1 base, and 10 bases lay between the germline ends. In DNA form, the CDR3 reads TGTGCCAGCGAAAGCGACGGCACAGATACGCAGTATTTT. Encoded protein: CASESDGTDTQYF.

The V gene is TRBV6-5, the J gene TRBJ2-1; 10 positions match TRBD1. This CDR3 spans 13 amino acids. The germline V gene encodes CDR1 MNHEY and CDR2 SVGAGI. The junction had 13 bases not matched to a gene; V was cut back by 7 bases and J by 16 bases. The CDR3 loop is CASNSVRGTGEFF. In DNA form, the CDR3 reads TGTGCCAGCAATTCGGTTCGTGGGACAGGGGAATTCTTC.

The V gene is TRBV7-2, the J gene TRBJ2-3; possible D gene TRBD1, 6 bases. Trimming removed 0 bases from V and 5 bases from J, with 15 bases in between. The CDR3 loop spans 16 amino acids. CDR1 is SGHTA and CDR2 is FQGNSA in the germline V gene. CDR3 bases: TGTGCCAGCAGCTTAGCAAGGGCAGGGGTTGGAGATACGCAGTATTTT. It encodes CASSLARAGVGDTQYF.